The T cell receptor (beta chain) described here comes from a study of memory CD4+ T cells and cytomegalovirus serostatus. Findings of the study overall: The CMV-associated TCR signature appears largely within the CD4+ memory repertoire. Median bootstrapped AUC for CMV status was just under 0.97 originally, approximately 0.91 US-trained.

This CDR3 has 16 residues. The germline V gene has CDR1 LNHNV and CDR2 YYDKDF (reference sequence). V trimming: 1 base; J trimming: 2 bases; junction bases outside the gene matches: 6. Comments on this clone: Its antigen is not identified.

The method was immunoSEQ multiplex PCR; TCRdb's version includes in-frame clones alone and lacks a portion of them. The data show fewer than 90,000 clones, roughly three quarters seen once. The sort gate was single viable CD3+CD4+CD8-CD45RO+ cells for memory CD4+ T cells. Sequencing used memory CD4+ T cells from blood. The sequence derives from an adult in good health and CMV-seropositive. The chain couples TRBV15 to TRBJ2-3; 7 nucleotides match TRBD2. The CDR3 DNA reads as TGTGCCACCAGCAGAGGGGCTAGCGGTTACACAGATACGCAGTATTTT. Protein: CATSRGASGYTDTQYF.